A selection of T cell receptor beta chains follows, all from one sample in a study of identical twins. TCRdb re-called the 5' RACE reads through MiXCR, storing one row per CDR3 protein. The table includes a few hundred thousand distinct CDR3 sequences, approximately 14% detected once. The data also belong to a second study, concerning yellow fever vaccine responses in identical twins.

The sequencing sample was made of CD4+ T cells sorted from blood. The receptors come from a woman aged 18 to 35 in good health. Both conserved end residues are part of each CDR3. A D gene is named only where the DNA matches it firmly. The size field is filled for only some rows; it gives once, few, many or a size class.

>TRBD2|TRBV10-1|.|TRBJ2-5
TGCGCCAGCAGTGAGTCTCGTCTAGCGGGAGGCCTACAAGAGACCCAGTACTTC
CASSESRLAGGLQETQYF
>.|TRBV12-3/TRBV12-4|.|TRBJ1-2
TGTGCCAGCAGTTTAGCCCCACCGGGTGGCTACACCTTC
CASSLAPPGGYTF
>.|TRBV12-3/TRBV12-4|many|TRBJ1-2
TGTGCCAGCAGTAGGGACGGACTTCCCTATGGCTACACCTTC
CASSRDGLPYGYTF
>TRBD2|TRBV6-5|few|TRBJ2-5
TGTGCCAGCAGTTACGTGCTAGCGGGGCCAGAGACCCAGTACTTC
CASSYVLAGPETQYF
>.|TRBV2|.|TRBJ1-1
TGTGCCAGCAGTGAACCCTTAACTAGACAGATGAACACTGAAGCTTTCTTT
CASSEPLTRQMNTEAFF
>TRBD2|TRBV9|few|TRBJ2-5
TGTGCCAGCAGCGTAGTAGTAATAGCGGGATCGGGCCAAGAGACCCAGTACTTC
CASSVVVIAGSGQETQYF
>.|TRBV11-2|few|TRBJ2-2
TGTGCCAGCAGCTTAGATAGGTTAGGCGGGGAGCTGTTTTTT
CASSLDRLGGELFF
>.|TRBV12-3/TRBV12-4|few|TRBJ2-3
TGTGCCAGCACCCCAAGCGGGAGCACAGATACGCAGTATTTT
CASTPSGSTDTQYF
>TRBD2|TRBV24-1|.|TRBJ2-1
TGTGCCACCAGTGAAGAGGGCGGGAGCTCCTACAATGAGCAGTTCTTC
CATSEEGGSSYNEQFF
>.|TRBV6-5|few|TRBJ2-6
TGTGCCAGCAGTTACACCAAACAGGGCCCTGGGGCCAACGTCCTGACTTTC
CASSYTKQGPGANVLTF
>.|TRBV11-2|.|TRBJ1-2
TGTGCCAGCAGCTCAGGGTTCGGCTATGGCTACACCTTC
CASSSGFGYGYTF
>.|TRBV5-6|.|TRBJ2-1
TGTGCCAGCAGCCGCGGGCTACTCTGGAATGAGCAGTTCTTC
CASSRGLLWNEQFF
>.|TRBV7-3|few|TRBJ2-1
TGTGCCAGCAGCCCGGACGGCCTAGCTAACAATGAGCAGTTCTTC
CASSPDGLANNEQFF
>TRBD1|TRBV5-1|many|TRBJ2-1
TGCGCCAGCAGACAAGGACAGGGAACCTACAATGAGCAGTTCTTC
CASRQGQGTYNEQFF
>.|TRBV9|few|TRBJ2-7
TGTGCCAGCAGCCCGAACCCAGTTTCGCTGTACGAGCAGTACTTC
CASSPNPVSLYEQYF
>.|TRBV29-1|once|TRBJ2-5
TGCAGCGTTGCCCGGGGCTCGGAGACCCAGTACTTC
CSVARGSETQYF
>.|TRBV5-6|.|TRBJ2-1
TGTGCCAGCAGCTCCCCCGGGTCGGTCTACAATGAGCAGTTCTTC
CASSSPGSVYNEQFF
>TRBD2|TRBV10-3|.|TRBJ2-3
TGTGCCGCAGCGGTGGGAGGGTCAACGGGTACGCAGTATTTT
CAAAVGGSTGTQYF
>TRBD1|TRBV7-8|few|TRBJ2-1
TGTGCCAGCAGCTTTGGACGACCCAGGGGGCAGTGGAATGAGCAGTTCTTC
CASSFGRPRGQWNEQFF
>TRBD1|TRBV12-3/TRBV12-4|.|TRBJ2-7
TGTGCCAGCAGTTTTGAGGACAGGGGCGACGAGCAGTACTTC
CASSFEDRGDEQYF
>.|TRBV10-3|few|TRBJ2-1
TGTGCCATCAGGGACAGAAACAATGAGCAGTTCTTC
CAIRDRNNEQFF
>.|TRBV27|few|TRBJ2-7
TGTGCCAGCACGGACTATCGCGACGAGCAGTACTTC
CASTDYRDEQYF
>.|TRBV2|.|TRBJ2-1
TGTGCCAGCAGTGGGGGAATAGGGCAGAGACTAATCTCCTACAATGAGCAGTTCTTC
CASSGGIGQRLISYNEQFF
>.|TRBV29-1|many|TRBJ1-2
TGCAGCGCCCTGTTTTTGGCATCAGGTTCATACACCTTC
CSALFLASGSYTF
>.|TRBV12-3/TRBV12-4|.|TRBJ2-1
TGTGCCAGCAGTTTGTTGAGGTACAATGAGCAGTTCTTC
CASSLLRYNEQFF
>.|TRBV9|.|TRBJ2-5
TGTGCCAGCAGCGCCGCGACTAAAATGGGGACCCAGTACTTC
CASSAATKMGTQYF
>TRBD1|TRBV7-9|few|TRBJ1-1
TGTGCCAGCAGCCCAGGGGGGCAAATGAACACTGAAGCTTTCTTT
CASSPGGQMNTEAFF
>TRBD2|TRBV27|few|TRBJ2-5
TGTGCCAGCACCGGACTAGCGGGGGGCGATGAGACCCAGTACTTC
CASTGLAGGDETQYF
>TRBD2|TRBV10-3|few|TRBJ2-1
TGTGCCATCAGCGAGGGACTAGCGACAAGCGAGCAGTTCTTC
CAISEGLATSEQFF
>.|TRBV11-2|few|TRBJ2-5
TGTGCCAGCAGCTCAGGCAGGGTTGGGGAGACCCAGTACTTC
CASSSGRVGETQYF
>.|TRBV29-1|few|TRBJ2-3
TGCAGCGTTAGGGACTTACAGCAGTATTTT
CSVRDLQQYF
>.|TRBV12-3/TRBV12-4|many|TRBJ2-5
TGTGCCAGCAGTCGGAGTCTGGGGACCCAGTACTTC
CASSRSLGTQYF
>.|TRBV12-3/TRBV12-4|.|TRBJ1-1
TGTGCCAGCAGTTTAGCGCGCAGGGGCGAGGCTTTCTTT
CASSLARRGEAFF
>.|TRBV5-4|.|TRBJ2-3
TGTGCCAGCAGCATGGAGACCCCTAGGTCATGGTATTTT
CASSMETPRSWYF
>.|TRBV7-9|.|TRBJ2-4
TGTGCCAGCAGCTTAGAAGGCGGCGGGGCCAAAAACATTCAGTACTTC
CASSLEGGGAKNIQYF
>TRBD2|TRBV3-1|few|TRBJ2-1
TGTGCCAGCAGCCAAGATCGGCGGGGGGCCTACAATGAGCAGTTCTTC
CASSQDRRGAYNEQFF
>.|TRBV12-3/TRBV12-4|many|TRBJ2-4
TGTGCCAGCAGTCGGACAGCAAACATTCAGTACTTC
CASSRTANIQYF
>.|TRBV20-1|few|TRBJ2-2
TGCAGTGGGTATCGAGAGACCGGGGAGCTGTTTTTT
CSGYRETGELFF
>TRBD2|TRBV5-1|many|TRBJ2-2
TGTGCCAGCAGCCCTCCGGGACTAAACACCGGGGAGCTGTTTTTT
CASSPPGLNTGELFF
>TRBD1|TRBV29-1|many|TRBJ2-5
TGCAGCTCCCGGACAGGGACCGGTCAAGAGACCCAGTACTTC
CSSRTGTGQETQYF
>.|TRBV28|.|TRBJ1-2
TGTGCCAGCAGTTCCCTCAGGAGCCTTAGTACCTTC
CASSSLRSLSTF
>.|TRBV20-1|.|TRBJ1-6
TGCAGTGCTAGGGGCGTAGGTGGTTCACCCCTCCACTTT
CSARGVGGSPLHF
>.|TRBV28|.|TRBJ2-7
TGTGCCAGCAGTTGGGAGAGCGGGACAGTCTCCTACGAGCAGTACTTC
CASSWESGTVSYEQYF
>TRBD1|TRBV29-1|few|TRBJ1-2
TGCAGCGTTGAGAGTAGGGACAGGGGTAATGGCTACACCTTC
CSVESRDRGNGYTF
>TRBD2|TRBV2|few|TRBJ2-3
TGTGCCAGCAGACCGGGACTAGCGATTCGGGCAGATACGCAGTATTTT
CASRPGLAIRADTQYF
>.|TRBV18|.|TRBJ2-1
TGTGCCAGCTCACCTTACAGGTCACAAAATGAGCAGTTCTTC
CASSPYRSQNEQFF
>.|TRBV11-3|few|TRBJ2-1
TGTGCCAGCAGCTTAGCCGATTGGTACGACAATGAGCAGTTCTTC
CASSLADWYDNEQFF
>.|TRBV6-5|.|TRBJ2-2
TGTGCCAGCAGTTACTGGGGGCAGTCCGGGGAGCTGTTTTTT
CASSYWGQSGELFF
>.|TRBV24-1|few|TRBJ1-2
TGTGCCACCAGTGATCCGACGGATCTTCGCCATGGCTACACCTTC
CATSDPTDLRHGYTF
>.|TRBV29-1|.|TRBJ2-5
TGCAGCGGGTCAAGATCAGCAGAGACCCAGTACTTC
CSGSRSAETQYF
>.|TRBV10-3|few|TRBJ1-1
TGTGCCATCAGTGATAAGGGTAGGGGTGCTGAAGCTTTCTTT
CAISDKGRGAEAFF
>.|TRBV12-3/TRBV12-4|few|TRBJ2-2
TGTGCCAGCAGTCCGAGGCCCTCGAACACCGGGGAGCTGTTTTTT
CASSPRPSNTGELFF
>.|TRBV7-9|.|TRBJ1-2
TGTGCCAGCAGCTTAAACAGCTTTTACTATGGCTACACCTTC
CASSLNSFYYGYTF
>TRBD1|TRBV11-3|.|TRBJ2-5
TGTGCCAGCAGCAACTGGGACAGGCAAGAGACCCAGTACTTC
CASSNWDRQETQYF
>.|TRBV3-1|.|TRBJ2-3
TGTGCCAGCAATGGAGTTACAGATACGCAGTATTTT
CASNGVTDTQYF